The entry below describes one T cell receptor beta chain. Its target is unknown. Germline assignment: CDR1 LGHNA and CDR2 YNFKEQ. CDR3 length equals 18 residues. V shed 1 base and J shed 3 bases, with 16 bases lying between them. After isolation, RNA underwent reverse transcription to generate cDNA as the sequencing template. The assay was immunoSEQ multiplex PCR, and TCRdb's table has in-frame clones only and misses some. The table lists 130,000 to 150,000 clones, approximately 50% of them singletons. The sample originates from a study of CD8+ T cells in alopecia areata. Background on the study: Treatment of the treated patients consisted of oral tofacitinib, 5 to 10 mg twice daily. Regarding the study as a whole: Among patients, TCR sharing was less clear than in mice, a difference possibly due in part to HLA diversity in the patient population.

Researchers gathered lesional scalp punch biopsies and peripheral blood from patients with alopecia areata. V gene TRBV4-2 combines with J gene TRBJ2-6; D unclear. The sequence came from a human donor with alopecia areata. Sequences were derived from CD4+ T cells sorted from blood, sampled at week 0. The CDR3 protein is CASSQGQLVSSGANVLTF. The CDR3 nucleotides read TGTGCCAGCAGCCAAGGACAACTTGTCTCTAGTGGGGCCAACGTCCTGACTTTC.